This T cell receptor beta chain stems from a study of OX40 agonist ivuxolimab in advanced cancers. Study-wide context: Ivuxolimab, an antibody acting as an agonist of OX40 (CD134), was used to treat patients. Patients received ivuxolimab, an intravenous treatment, every 2 weeks at 0.01 to 10 mg/kg. Patients with prior anti-PD-1, anti-PD-L1 or anti-CTLA-4 therapy were eligible; approximately 40% had some.

The CDR3 runs 14 residues. Trimming removed 5 bases from V and 2 bases from J, with 12 bases in between. The germline gives CDR1 MNHNS, CDR2 SASEGT. The data were produced by immunoSEQ multiplex PCR, yet TCRdb's version contains in-frame clones alone and is incomplete. The table lists under 95,000 clones, over 90% of them singletons. The J gene is TRBJ1-1, the V gene TRBV6-1; maybe TRBD1 (6 bases). The sequencing used CD4+ or CD8+ T cells sorted from blood, collected in a trial of the OX40 agonist ivuxolimab. This sequence was found in an adult with an advanced solid tumor such as melanoma, head and neck, liver or kidney cancer. CDR3 loop: CASSYTQGNTEAFF. DNA of the CDR3: TGTGCCAGCAGTTATACACAGGGTAACACTGAAGCTTTCTTT.